This T cell receptor (beta chain) is drawn from a study of OX40 agonist ivuxolimab in advanced cancers. The assay was immunoSEQ multiplex PCR, and TCRdb's table has in-frame clones only and misses some. The table has 60,000 to 70,000 clones, about 87% seen once. For this clone: Its antigen is currently unknown.

General study results and limits: At 0.1 to 3.0 mg/kg, clonal expansion of CD4+ and CD8+ blood T cells had occurred by week 6.

Here the sequenced sample was CD4+ or CD8+ T cells sorted from blood, taken in a trial of the OX40 agonist ivuxolimab. The receptor comes from an adult with an advanced solid tumor such as melanoma, head and neck, liver or kidney cancer.

CDR3 region: CASTPDGNTGELFF. CDR3 DNA sequence: TGTGCCAGCACTCCGGACGGAAACACCGGGGAGCTGTTTTTT. This sequence joins TRBV6-1 and TRBJ2-2; D not resolved. CDR1 MNHNS and CDR2 SASEGT come from the germline V gene. V lost 7 bases, J lost 2 bases, and 11 bases lay in between. The CDR3 runs 14 residues.